This passage covers 32 T cell receptor beta chains from one sample sequenced in a study of blood T cells in healthy people across ages. A J-beta primer mix and a sample-barcoded 5' primer were used in a second PCR of roughly 7 to 12 cycles. TCRdb processed the 5' RACE reads anew with MiXCR; each CDR3 protein has one entry. Among 600,000 to 1,000,000 distinct CDR3 sequences listed, around 25% were seen once. The same data also went into a second study, on T cells of mothers and their children.

The specimen was blood. The receptors come from a boy between 10 and 17 years old in good health.

V usage is TRBV29-1 and J usage is TRBJ2-7; 9 positions match TRBD1. V lost 7 bases and J lost 6; bases outside the gene matches: 10. The CDR3 has 13 residues. Germline V CDR1 and CDR2: SQVTM, ANQGSEA. The CDR3 DNA sequence: TGCAGCGCCCGGACAGGGGTATCGGGCGAGCAGTACTTC. Translating it yields CSARTGVSGEQYF.

The CDR3 DNA sequence: TGTGCCAGCAGTATAACTAGCGGAGTTCCCTACGAGCAGTACTTC. Amino acid sequence: CASSITSGVPYEQYF. V is TRBV27 and J is TRBJ2-7; 8 positions agree with TRBD2. V shed 5 bases and J 2 bases; nucleotides not matched to a gene: 8. CDR3 length: 15 residues. Germline CDR1 and CDR2: MNHEY and SMNVEV (reference sequence).

V gene TRBV5-5 combines with J gene TRBJ1-1; D is possibly TRBD1 (6 bases). V gave up 7 bases and J gave up 0 bases, with 19 bases separating them. The germline CDR1 and CDR2 sequences are SGHKS and YYEKEE (reference sequence). The CDR3 is 16 amino acids. CDR3 nucleotides: TGTGCCAGCGCCGAGACAGGAGAAAGCATGAACACTGAAGCTTTCTTT. Translated, it gives CASAETGESMNTEAFF. Full variable domain (outside the CDR3, taken from reference TRBV5-5 and TRBJ1-1): DAGVTQSPTHLIKTRGQQVTLRCSPISGHKSVSWYQQVLGQGPQFIFQYYEKEERGRGNFPDRFSARQFPNYSSELNVNALLLGDSALYLCASAETGESMNTEAFFGQGTRLTVV.

This chain uses TRBV28 with TRBJ2-2; perhaps D is TRBD1 or TRBD2 (5 bases each). Trimming shortened V by 5 bases and J by 4 bases, and 17 bases separated the two germline ends. The germline V gene has CDR1 MDHEN and CDR2 SYDVKM. This CDR3 comprises 16 residues. This chain's CDR3 is CASSTRGPMITGELFF. In DNA form, the CDR3 reads TGTGCCAGCAGTACTCGGGGACCGATGATCACCGGGGAGCTGTTTTTT.

J is TRBJ2-3 and V is TRBV6-5; a possible D gene is TRBD2 (6 bases). The V gene lost 6 bases and the J gene lost 0 bases, with 13 bases spanning the gap. The CDR3 spans 15 residues. Germline CDR1 reads MNHEY; CDR2 reads SVGAGI. DNA of the CDR3: TGTGCCAGCAGGGGACTCCTGCAGAGCACAGATACGCAGTATTTT. This encodes CASRGLLQSTDTQYF.

This chain links TRBV7-9 with TRBJ2-2; no clear D. Trimming left V 4 bases short and J 2 bases short, with 8 bases between. This CDR3 is built from 14 residues. From germline, CDR1 is SEHNR and CDR2 FQNEAQ (reference sequence). The CDR3 sequence is CASSWAGNTGELFF. CDR3 in DNA: TGTGCCAGCAGCTGGGCAGGAAACACCGGGGAGCTGTTTTTT.

This clonotype was seen ten or more times. This chain connects TRBV7-6 to TRBJ2-1, with TRBD2 identical over 12 bases. There are 17 residues in the CDR3. V trimming: 2 bases; J trimming: 9 bases; junction bases outside the gene matches: 11. Per the germline V gene, CDR1 is SGHVS and CDR2 is FNYEAQ. CDR3 loop: CASSLKGPTSGGGEQFF. CDR3 DNA: TGTGCCAGCAGCTTAAAGGGACCGACTAGCGGGGGAGGTGAGCAGTTCTTC.

This clonotype was counted a few times. The chain links TRBV13 to TRBJ2-1; 7 bases agree with TRBD2. The V segment lost 1 base and the J segment 6 bases; nucleotides outside the gene matches: 3. There are 14 residues in the CDR3. Germline CDR1 reads PRHDT; CDR2 reads FYEKMQ (reference sequence). Here the CDR3 reads CASSLARLANEQFF. DNA of the CDR3: TGTGCCAGCAGCTTAGCCCGACTAGCCAATGAGCAGTTCTTC.

V usage is TRBV7-8 and J usage is TRBJ1-2, with D maybe TRBD1 (5 bases). This CDR3 has 13 residues. Trimming cost V 4 bases and J 6 bases, with 12 bases left between them. CDR1 and CDR2 (germline): SGHVS, FQNEAQ. The CDR3 is CASSYRDGHGYTF. The CDR3 DNA is TGTGCCAGCAGCTACCGGGACGGACATGGCTACACCTTC.

This clonotype has a handful of counts. The V gene is TRBV20-1, the J gene TRBJ2-1, with a possible D match to TRBD1 (5 bases). CDR3 length: 14 amino acids. V was pared by 5 bases and J by 10 bases, with 21 bases between. Per germline, CDR1 DFQATT and CDR2 SNEGSKA (reference sequence). CDR3 DNA sequence: TGCAGTGCTGTTGACAGTTCCCCCTTTGGGGAGCAGTTCTTC. Residues: CSAVDSSPFGEQFF.

The chain links TRBV11-2 to TRBJ2-1, with 7 bases lining up with TRBD1. The DNA end is more similar to TRBJ2-5, so the J call may be wrong. Looked up from germline, CDR1 is SGHAT and CDR2 is FQNNGV. The CDR3 runs 16 residues. CDR3 bases: TGTGCCAGCAGCTTAGATGGGAAGGGGGCGAGGGAGACCCAGTACTTC. It encodes CASSLDGKGARETQYF.

This clonotype was detected only a few times. The rearrangement uses TRBV7-8 and TRBJ1-1; D not certain. Trimming removed 5 bases at V and 3 bases at J, with 13 bases between. Per the germline V gene, CDR1 is SGHVS and CDR2 is FQNEAQ. This CDR3 comprises 14 residues. The CDR3 coding sequence is TGTGCCAGCAGCCAAGGATGGGCGGACACTGAAGCTTTCTTT. Translation gives CASSQGWADTEAFF.

This rearrangement joins TRBV9 to TRBJ1-2; TRBD1 matches 7 bases. The germline gives CDR1 SGDLS, CDR2 YYNGEE. The CDR3 sequence is 16 residues long. The V and J ends lost 4 bases and 7 bases, in that order; junction bases with no gene match: 16. The CDR3 protein is CASSLDIQGFGSGYTF. CDR3 DNA sequence: TGTGCCAGCAGCCTTGATATACAGGGGTTCGGTAGTGGCTACACCTTC.

This clonotype was seen more than once but under ten times. CDR3 amino acids: CASSRTGGGSGANVLTF. As DNA, the CDR3 is TGTGCCAGCAGCAGGACAGGGGGCGGCTCTGGGGCCAACGTCCTGACTTTC. The rearrangement joins TRBV7-2 to TRBJ2-6; 11 bases align to TRBD1. Germline CDR1 is SGHTA and CDR2 is FQGNSA. With V trimmed by 5 bases and J by 0 bases, 3 bases remained unmatched. This CDR3 has 17 amino acids.

This sequence joins TRBV10-3 and TRBJ2-7; TRBD1 is a possible D gene (6 bases). Per the germline V gene, CDR1 is ENHRY and CDR2 is SYGVKD. The V gene lost 2 bases and the J gene lost 3 bases, with 11 bases spanning the gap. The CDR3 covers 14 residues. CDR3 in amino acids: CAISEAGVGYEQYF. The CDR3 DNA reads TGTGCCATCAGTGAGGCAGGGGTTGGCTACGAGCAGTACTTC.

This clonotype was observed a few times. The rearrangement joins TRBV6-2 or TRBV6-3 to TRBJ2-1; the D gene is possibly TRBD1 (5 bases). TRBJ2-7 matches the DNA end more closely, so the J call is doubtful. Germline values: CDR1 MNHEY, CDR2 SVGEGT. There are 14 residues in the CDR3. The CDR3 is CASSSLNRQREQYF. The DNA for the CDR3 is TGTGCCAGCAGTTCCCTAAATCGACAGCGCGAGCAGTACTTC.

The sample holds a few counts of this clonotype. This rearrangement joins TRBV7-9 to TRBJ2-7, with 11 bases identical to TRBD2. The germline gives CDR1 SEHNR, CDR2 FQNEAQ (reference sequence). The CDR3 covers 16 residues. V dropped 0 bases and J dropped 4; count of bases not matched to a gene: 5. This CDR3 reads CASSLAGTSGWYEQYF. The CDR3 DNA sequence: TGTGCCAGCAGCTTAGCGGGGACTAGCGGCTGGTACGAGCAGTACTTC.

This chain joins TRBV20-1 and TRBJ2-7; 9 bases line up with TRBD2. The germline CDR1 and CDR2 sequences are DFQATT and SNEGSKA (reference sequence). The CDR3 has 16 residues. Trimming at V came to 5 bases and at J to 7 bases, leaving 18 bases not matched to a gene. DNA for the CDR3: TGCAGTGCTTCACAAATAGCGGGAGCCCCGATAAGAGAGCAGTACTTC. Protein: CSASQIAGAPIREQYF.

The J gene is TRBJ2-5, the V gene TRBV4-3, with no clear D. The J call may be mistaken, given a closer DNA end match to TRBJ2-1. Germline assignment: CDR1 LGHNA and CDR2 YSLEER. The CDR3 is 13 amino acids. The CDR3 DNA follows: TGCGCCAGCAGCCAAGATAATCGGAATGAGCAGTTCTTC. It yields the protein CASSQDNRNEQFF.

Worth noting for this clonotype: One end of the junction does not line up with germline, which may come from a read error. The CDR3 bases are TGTGTCAGCTCTCCGGTTCTGAGCTCCTACGAGCAGTACTTC. This codes for CVSSPVLSSYEQYF. The rearrangement joins TRBV18 to TRBJ2-7, with D unclear. In germline, CDR1 is KGHSH, CDR2 LQKENI. CDR3 length: 14 amino acids.

This clonotype was observed a few times. CDR3 sequence reads: CASSSQGAFSEAFF. Here the CDR3 DNA reads TGTGCCAGCAGCTCTCAGGGGGCGTTCTCTGAAGCTTTCTTT. V gene TRBV7-2 combines with J gene TRBJ1-1; 8 nucleotides line up with TRBD1. Trimming cost V 4 bases and J 6 bases; bases outside gene matches: 7. Germline assignment: CDR1 SGHTA and CDR2 FQGNSA. The CDR3 is made up of 14 amino acids.

The rearrangement joins TRBV12-3 or TRBV12-4 to TRBJ2-3, with TRBD2 as a possible D gene (5 bases). Between the trimmed V and J ends, which lost 7 bases and 3 bases, there was a span of 11 bases. The CDR3 is 13 amino acids. In DNA, the CDR3 is TGTGCCAGCATGAGGGAAATGACAGATACGCAGTATTTT. This encodes CASMREMTDTQYF.

This clonotype was seen only a few times. This chain links TRBV5-1 with TRBJ2-3; 7 positions agree with TRBD1. The CDR3 covers 16 residues. The ends lost 5 bases at V and 2 bases at J; junction bases unmatched: 11. Germline assignment: CDR1 SGHRS and CDR2 YFSETQ. The CDR3 protein is CASSRGPGQLTDTQYF. The DNA for the CDR3 is TGCGCCAGCAGTCGTGGCCCGGGACAGCTCACAGATACGCAGTATTTT. The entire variable domain, with the rest obtained from reference TRBV5-1 and TRBJ2-3, is as follows: KAGVTQTPRYLIKTRGQQVTLSCSPISGHRSVSWYQQTPGQGLQFLFEYFSETQRNKGNFPGRFSGRQFSNSRSEMNVSTLELGDSALYLCASSRGPGQLTDTQYFGPGTRLTVL.

This clonotype turned up a few times. For the CDR3, the DNA is TGTGCCAGCAGTTCGGGACTAGCGGGGGTGGAGACCCAGTACTTC. Amino acid sequence: CASSSGLAGVETQYF. This chain connects TRBV28 to TRBJ2-5; 14 nucleotides match TRBD2. V shed 4 bases and J 5 bases; nucleotides not matched to a gene: 3. CDR3 length: 15 residues. The germline V gene encodes CDR1 MDHEN and CDR2 SYDVKM.

The V gene is TRBV6-5, the J gene TRBJ1-1; D unresolved. The CDR3 runs 13 residues. Germline lookup yields CDR1 MNHEY and CDR2 SVGAGI. V dropped 8 bases and J dropped 0 bases, with 10 bases sitting between them. The CDR3, as DNA: TGTGCCAGCTATGAGCTGATGAACACTGAAGCTTTCTTT. Its translation: CASYELMNTEAFF.

As for this clonotype: One end of the junction fails to match germline, which may point to a read error. The chain employs TRBV7-6 and TRBJ1-4, with TRBD1 matching 7 bases. Germline CDR1 SGHVS, CDR2 FNYEAQ. The CDR3 loop spans 15 amino acids. DNA for the CDR3: TGTGCTAGCAGCCTAGGGGACAGCCTGAATGAAAAACTGTTTTTT. It is translated as CASSLGDSLNEKLFF.

A note on this clonotype: The junction departs from the called germline gene at one end, perhaps through a read error. The rearrangement uses TRBV20-1 and TRBJ2-7; 8 bases line up with TRBD1. Per germline, CDR1 DFQATT and CDR2 SNEGSKA (reference sequence). The CDR3 consists of 13 residues. The DNA of the CDR3 is TGCAGTGCCAGGGGGGACAGGTCCTACAAGCAGTACTTC. This encodes CSARGDRSYKQYF.

This clonotype came up many times. The chain combines TRBV6-5 with TRBJ1-4, with 7 bases that match TRBD1. This CDR3 has 15 amino acids. Unmatched junction bases numbered 9, after V lost 5 bases and J lost 6 bases. Germline V gives CDR1 MNHEY, CDR2 SVGAGI. The DNA for the CDR3 is TGTGCCAGCAGTCGATACGGGACAGAGTATGAAAAACTGTTTTTT. It codes for CASSRYGTEYEKLFF.

This clonotype was counted a few times. The chain links TRBV29-1 to TRBJ2-7; possibly TRBD1 for D (5 bases). Trimming pared 5 bases from V and 3 bases from J, leaving 11 bases between. From germline, CDR1 is SQVTM and CDR2 ANQGSEA. CDR3 length: 12 residues. Here the CDR3 DNA reads TGCAGCGTTTGGACAACGTTCTACGAGCAGTACTTC. As protein: CSVWTTFYEQYF.

This clonotype was seen more than once but under ten times. V is TRBV4-1 and J is TRBJ2-2; 9 nucleotides align to TRBD1. The CDR3 is 17 amino acids. V lost 4 bases and J lost 1; bases outside the gene matches: 7. CDR1 and CDR2 from the germline V gene are MGHRA and YSYEKL. The CDR3 region is CASSPGTGTRNTGELFF. The CDR3 bases are TGCGCCAGCAGCCCAGGGACAGGGACAAGGAACACCGGGGAGCTGTTTTTT.

This clonotype occurred a few times. The chain carries TRBV3-1 and TRBJ2-1; TRBD1 matches 8 bases. CDR3 length: 14 residues. Trimming at V came to 1 base and at J to 13 bases, leaving 9 bases not matched to a gene. Germline CDR1 LGHDT, CDR2 YNNKEL (reference sequence). The CDR3 loop reads CASSQGTYGTGQFF. The CDR3, as DNA: TGTGCCAGCAGCCAAGGTACCTACGGGACAGGACAGTTCTTC.

The V gene is TRBV18, the J gene TRBJ2-1; TRBD2 might be the D (6 bases). The CDR3 runs 15 residues. V lost 1 base and J lost 3, with 10 bases in between. Per the germline V gene, CDR1 is KGHSH and CDR2 is LQKENI. In nucleotides, the CDR3 is TGTGCCAGCTCACCACAGCCTAGCGACTACAATGAGCAGTTCTTC. Protein: CASSPQPSDYNEQFF.